A selection of T cell receptor beta chains follows, all from one sample in a study of control samples from healthy donors and cancer patients. Libraries were prepared by immunoSEQ multiplex PCR; TCRdb keeps only in-frame clonotypes and omits some of them. The table includes tens of thousands of clones, approximately 86% detected once. Sequenced input: PBMCs. These receptors all stem from a woman aged 45-59 years with lung cancer. CDR3s include the opening cysteine and the closing phenylalanine or tryptophan. Each record gives: D gene, clone size, J gene, V gene, CDR3 DNA, CDR3 protein. A D gene is named only where the DNA matches it firmly. Where a row states a size, it is once, few, many or the class of an expanded clone; other rows omit it.

TRBD1	-	TRBJ1-1	TRBV7-8	TGTGCCAGCAGCTCGGGACAGGGATTGAACACTGAAGCTTTCTTT	CASSSGQGLNTEAFF
-	-	TRBJ2-7	TRBV7-9	TGTGCCAGCAGCTTAGCCGGGACATATTACGAGCAGTACTTC	CASSLAGTYYEQYF
-	-	TRBJ1-1	TRBV6-6	TGTGCCAGCAGGATTCGCCAGGGCAGTCGTGGAGCTTTCTTT	CASRIRQGSRGAFF
TRBD1	-	TRBJ1-1	TRBV3-1/TRBV3-2	TGTGCCAGCAGCCGCGTGGCGACAGGGGAGGCTTTCTTT	CASSRVATGEAFF
-	-	TRBJ1-1	TRBV30	TGTGCCTGGAGCCCGGGACTTGAAGCTTTCTTT	CAWSPGLEAFF
-	-	TRBJ1-2	TRBV28	TGTGCCAGCAGTCCAACTACGCAGGTTAACTATGGCTACACCTTC	CASSPTTQVNYGYTF
-	-	TRBJ1-6	TRBV5-6	TGTGCCAGCAGCTCGCAAGATAATTCACCCCTCCACTTT	CASSSQDNSPLHF
-	-	TRBJ1-1	TRBV29-1	TGCAGCACCCAAAGCGGGGAGGTCCTCACTGAAGCTTTCTTT	CSTQSGEVLTEAFF
-	-	TRBJ2-2	TRBV9	TGTGCCAGCAGCGTAGTGGGGGCCACCGGGGAGCTGTTTTTT	CASSVVGATGELFF
-	-	TRBJ1-1	TRBV19	TGTGCCAGTAGTATAGGGGGGGGAATGAACACTGAAGCTTTCTTT	CASSIGGGMNTEAFF
-	-	TRBJ1-1	TRBV11-2	TGTGCCAGCACCCGCGGGGCCCTGAACACTGAAGCTTTCTTT	CASTRGALNTEAFF
-	-	TRBJ1-6	TRBV19	TGTGCCAGTAGTATCGCTGATTCACCCCTCCACTTT	CASSIADSPLHF
-	few	TRBJ1-1	TRBV27	TGTGCCACCTATACCAGGTCGGGCACTGAAGCTTTCTTT	CATYTRSGTEAFF
-	-	TRBJ2-2	TRBV9	TGTGCCAGCAGCGTAGATCTAGGGGACACCGGGGAGCTGTTTTTT	CASSVDLGDTGELFF
-	-	TRBJ2-1	TRBV28	TGTGCCGTACTCTCTCTTGCCGTATCCTACAATGAGCAGTTCTTC	CAVLSLAVSYNEQFF
-	-	TRBJ1-4	TRBV12-5	TGTGCTAGTGGTTTGCCAGGGGTTGGCGAAAAACTGTTTTTT	CASGLPGVGEKLFF
TRBD1	-	TRBJ1-5	TRBV7-9	TGTGCCAGCAGCCTCGGACAGGGTAGCAATCAGCCCCAGCATTTT	CASSLGQGSNQPQHF
-	-	TRBJ2-2	TRBV11-1	TGTGCCAGCAGCCTTACCCCTTTGAACACCGGGGAGCTGTTTTTT	CASSLTPLNTGELFF
-	-	TRBJ1-1	TRBV9	TGTGCCAGCAGCGTAGTAGGCAGGGTAGACACTGAAGCTTTCTTT	CASSVVGRVDTEAFF
TRBD1	-	TRBJ1-4	TRBV2	TGTGCCAGCAGTGAAATTCTTGGGACAGGGCCACAAGCAACTAATGAAAAACTGTTTTTT	CASSEILGTGPQATNEKLFF
TRBD2	-	TRBJ2-1	TRBV4-3	TGCGCCAGCAGCCAAGACAGTATGGGACTAGCGGGGCTGGAGCAGTTCTTC	CASSQDSMGLAGLEQFF
-	-	TRBJ2-5	TRBV7-2	TGTGCCAGCAGCCTAAGGGATGAGACCCAGTACTTC	CASSLRDETQYF
-	-	TRBJ1-1	TRBV20-1	TGCAGTGCTAGTTTGGGCCTCACTGAAGCTTTCTTT	CSASLGLTEAFF
-	-	TRBJ2-1	TRBV7-8	TGTGCCAGCAGCTTAGAGGTGGGCAATGAGCAGTTCTTC	CASSLEVGNEQFF
TRBD1	-	TRBJ1-2	TRBV27	TGTGCCAGCAGGGAGGGACAGGAAGGCAGGGGGCTTAACTATGGCTACACCTTC	CASREGQEGRGLNYGYTF
-	-	TRBJ2-5	TRBV11-2	TGTGCCAGCAGCTCACAGGACGATTTGGAGACCCAGTACTTC	CASSSQDDLETQYF